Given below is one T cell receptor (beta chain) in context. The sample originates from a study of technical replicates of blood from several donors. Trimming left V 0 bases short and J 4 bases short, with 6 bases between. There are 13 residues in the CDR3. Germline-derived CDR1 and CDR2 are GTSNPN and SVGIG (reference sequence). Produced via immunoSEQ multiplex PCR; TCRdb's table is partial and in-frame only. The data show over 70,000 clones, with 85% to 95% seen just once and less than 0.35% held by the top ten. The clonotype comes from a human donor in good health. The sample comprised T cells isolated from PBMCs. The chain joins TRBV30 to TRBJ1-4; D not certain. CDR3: CAWSVRYNEKLFF. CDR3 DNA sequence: TGTGCCTGGAGTGTTCGTTATAATGAAAAACTGTTTTTT. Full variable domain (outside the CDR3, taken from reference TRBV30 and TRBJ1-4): SQTIHQWPATLVQPVGSPLSLECTVEGTSNPNLYWYRQAAGRGLQLLFYSVGIGQISSEVPQNLSASRPQDRQFILSSKKLLLSDSGFYLCAWSVRYNEKLFFGSGTQLSVL.